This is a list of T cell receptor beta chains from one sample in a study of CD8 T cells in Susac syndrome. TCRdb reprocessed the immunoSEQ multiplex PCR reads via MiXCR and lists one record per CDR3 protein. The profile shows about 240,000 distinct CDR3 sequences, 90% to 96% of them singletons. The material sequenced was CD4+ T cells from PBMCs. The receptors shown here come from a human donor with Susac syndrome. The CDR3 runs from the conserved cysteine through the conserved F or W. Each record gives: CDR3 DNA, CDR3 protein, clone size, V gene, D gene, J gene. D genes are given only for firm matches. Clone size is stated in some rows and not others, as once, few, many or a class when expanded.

cdr3_nt: TGTGCCAGCAGCGTCAGGGTGGGGTATGGCTACACCTTC
cdr3_aa: CASSVRVGYGYTF
clone_size: NA
v_call: TRBV9
d_call: NA
j_call: TRBJ1-2

cdr3_nt: TGTGCCAGCGTCGGACTAGCTTCTCTGCGGGAGCAGTACTTC
cdr3_aa: CASVGLASLREQYF
clone_size: NA
v_call: TRBV2
d_call: TRBD2
j_call: TRBJ2-7

cdr3_nt: TGTGCCACCAGCAGACTTGGACAGGGTGGACTGTACCAAGAGACCCAGTACTTC
cdr3_aa: CATSRLGQGGLYQETQYF
clone_size: NA
v_call: TRBV15
d_call: TRBD1
j_call: TRBJ2-5

cdr3_nt: TGCGCCAGCAGCCAAGTACGGGTAGCAGGCCATAGCTCCTACAATGAGCAGTTCTTC
cdr3_aa: CASSQVRVAGHSSYNEQFF
clone_size: NA
v_call: TRBV4-1
d_call: NA
j_call: TRBJ2-1

cdr3_nt: TGCGCCAGCCGTGGGGGCCTAGCGGGAGCTGAGACCCAGTACTTC
cdr3_aa: CASRGGLAGAETQYF
clone_size: NA
v_call: TRBV5-1
d_call: TRBD2
j_call: TRBJ2-5

cdr3_nt: TGTGCCAGCAGCTCCTCCAGGGGGCCCAACTATGGCTACACCTTC
cdr3_aa: CASSSSRGPNYGYTF
clone_size: NA
v_call: TRBV5-4
d_call: TRBD1
j_call: TRBJ1-2

cdr3_nt: TGTGCCAGCAGCCCTGAAACAGGGGCTGAAGCTTTCTTT
cdr3_aa: CASSPETGAEAFF
clone_size: NA
v_call: TRBV7-3
d_call: TRBD1
j_call: TRBJ1-1

cdr3_nt: TGTGCCAGCAGTGAATCTTCCCGGGAAGGGAGTGAGCAGTTCTTC
cdr3_aa: CASSESSREGSEQFF
clone_size: NA
v_call: TRBV25-1
d_call: NA
j_call: TRBJ2-1

cdr3_nt: TGTGCCAGCAGCTTACTGGGGGCAGAGACCCAGTACTTC
cdr3_aa: CASSLLGAETQYF
clone_size: NA
v_call: TRBV11-2
d_call: NA
j_call: TRBJ2-5

cdr3_nt: TGTGCCAGCAGTTACAGTTACTATCAGCCCCAGCATTTT
cdr3_aa: CASSYSYYQPQHF
clone_size: NA
v_call: TRBV6-5
d_call: NA
j_call: TRBJ1-5

cdr3_nt: TGTGCCAGCAGCTTCGGGAGGGGAGAGACCCAGTACTTC
cdr3_aa: CASSFGRGETQYF
clone_size: NA
v_call: TRBV5-6
d_call: TRBD2
j_call: TRBJ2-5

cdr3_nt: TGTGCCAGCAGTTGGGGCAGGGATGAGGAGACCCAGTACTTC
cdr3_aa: CASSWGRDEETQYF
clone_size: NA
v_call: TRBV27
d_call: NA
j_call: TRBJ2-5

cdr3_nt: TGTGCCAGCAGCTTAGATCGCTTGTCGGGAGGCAGCACAGATACGCAGTATTTT
cdr3_aa: CASSLDRLSGGSTDTQYF
clone_size: NA
v_call: TRBV11-2
d_call: TRBD2
j_call: TRBJ2-3

cdr3_nt: TGCAGCGGCAACGGGGCTAGCGGGAGTCATGAGCAGTTCTTC
cdr3_aa: CSGNGASGSHEQFF
clone_size: NA
v_call: TRBV29-1
d_call: TRBD2
j_call: TRBJ2-1

cdr3_nt: TGTGCCTGGAGTCGGACAGGGAACCCCTATGGCTACACCTTC
cdr3_aa: CAWSRTGNPYGYTF
clone_size: NA
v_call: TRBV30
d_call: TRBD1
j_call: TRBJ1-2

cdr3_nt: TGTGCCAGCTCGCATGGGGCCCAAGAGACCCAGTACTTC
cdr3_aa: CASSHGAQETQYF
clone_size: NA
v_call: TRBV18
d_call: NA
j_call: TRBJ2-5

cdr3_nt: TGCAGTGCTAGAGTCCTAGCGAAGAGCAATGAGCAGTTCTTC
cdr3_aa: CSARVLAKSNEQFF
clone_size: NA
v_call: TRBV20-1
d_call: NA
j_call: TRBJ2-1

cdr3_nt: TGTGCCTGGAGCCCAGGGGACAGGGTCTACGAGCAGTACTTC
cdr3_aa: CAWSPGDRVYEQYF
clone_size: NA
v_call: TRBV30
d_call: TRBD1
j_call: TRBJ2-7

cdr3_nt: TGTGCCAGCGTTGAGGGGGCTGCGAACACCGGGGAGCTGTTTTTT
cdr3_aa: CASVEGAANTGELFF
clone_size: NA
v_call: TRBV2
d_call: TRBD1
j_call: TRBJ2-2

cdr3_nt: TGTGCCAGCAGCCGGGGGTTCAAAAACATTCAGTACTTC
cdr3_aa: CASSRGFKNIQYF
clone_size: once
v_call: TRBV9
d_call: NA
j_call: TRBJ2-4

cdr3_nt: TGTGCCAGCAGCCAAGAACAGGGCTATGGCTACACCTTC
cdr3_aa: CASSQEQGYGYTF
clone_size: once
v_call: TRBV11-3
d_call: NA
j_call: TRBJ1-2

cdr3_nt: TGCGCCAGCAGCTTGAACACCAATCAGCCCCAGCATTTT
cdr3_aa: CASSLNTNQPQHF
clone_size: NA
v_call: TRBV5-1
d_call: NA
j_call: TRBJ1-5

cdr3_nt: TGCAGCGTTGGGGAACAAGCTTTCTTT
cdr3_aa: CSVGEQAFF
clone_size: NA
v_call: TRBV29-1
d_call: NA
j_call: TRBJ1-1

cdr3_nt: TGTGCCAACCGAGAAGGCCCTACATATCCGGATGGCTACACCTTC
cdr3_aa: CANREGPTYPDGYTF
clone_size: NA
v_call: TRBV9
d_call: NA
j_call: TRBJ1-2

cdr3_nt: TGTGCCAGCAGTGACAGGGAGGGCAGTGTTAGGCCCCAGCTTTTT
cdr3_aa: CASSDREGSVRPQLF
clone_size: NA
v_call: TRBV6-4
d_call: NA
j_call: TRBJ1-5

cdr3_nt: TGTGCCAGCACCTTCACACCGAAAATAGCGGGATCCTACAATGAGCAGTTCTTC
cdr3_aa: CASTFTPKIAGSYNEQFF
clone_size: NA
v_call: TRBV6-1
d_call: TRBD2
j_call: TRBJ2-1

cdr3_nt: TGCAGCGCCCTGGCACCAACGGGACGCCGGGAGGGAAACACCATATATTTT
cdr3_aa: CSALAPTGRREGNTIYF
clone_size: NA
v_call: TRBV29-1
d_call: NA
j_call: TRBJ1-3

cdr3_nt: TGCAGTGCTAGAGGGCGGGGGGGCGCGCTGTTTTTT
cdr3_aa: CSARGRGGALFF
clone_size: NA
v_call: TRBV20-1
d_call: TRBD2
j_call: TRBJ2-2

cdr3_nt: TGTGCCAGCAGCCCCTTACATGAGCAGTTCTTC
cdr3_aa: CASSPLHEQFF
clone_size: NA
v_call: TRBV7-9
d_call: NA
j_call: TRBJ2-1

cdr3_nt: TGTGCCAGCAGTTTCCGGTTAGGGAACACCGGGGAGCTGTTTTTT
cdr3_aa: CASSFRLGNTGELFF
clone_size: NA
v_call: TRBV6-2/TRBV6-3
d_call: NA
j_call: TRBJ2-2

cdr3_nt: TGTGCCAGTAGTATAATAGGCTTAGGCTACACCTTC
cdr3_aa: CASSIIGLGYTF
clone_size: NA
v_call: TRBV19
d_call: NA
j_call: TRBJ1-2

cdr3_nt: TGTGCCAGCAGGTCGGGACCCAGCTCCTACGAGCAGTACTTC
cdr3_aa: CASRSGPSSYEQYF
clone_size: NA
v_call: TRBV28
d_call: NA
j_call: TRBJ2-7

cdr3_nt: TGTGCCAGCAGACCTGGAGGCAGTCGTAATGAAAAACTGTTTTTT
cdr3_aa: CASRPGGSRNEKLFF
clone_size: NA
v_call: TRBV12-3/TRBV12-4
d_call: NA
j_call: TRBJ1-4

cdr3_nt: TGCGCCAGCAGCTTGGATGTCGTGTCGGGACCATATGGCTACACCTTC
cdr3_aa: CASSLDVVSGPYGYTF
clone_size: NA
v_call: TRBV5-1
d_call: NA
j_call: TRBJ1-2

cdr3_nt: TGCAGTGCTAGTGTGCGGGAGCGCATTCTGGATACGCAGTATTTT
cdr3_aa: CSASVRERILDTQYF
clone_size: once
v_call: TRBV20-1
d_call: TRBD2
j_call: TRBJ2-3

cdr3_nt: TGTGCCACCAGTAGACAGGGGGCCACCGGGGAGCTGTTTTTT
cdr3_aa: CATSRQGATGELFF
clone_size: NA
v_call: TRBV24-1
d_call: TRBD1
j_call: TRBJ2-2

cdr3_nt: TGCAGCGTTACAGGGGGCAGTGAGCAGTTCTTC
cdr3_aa: CSVTGGSEQFF
clone_size: NA
v_call: TRBV29-1
d_call: TRBD1
j_call: TRBJ2-1

cdr3_nt: TGTGCCAGCAGCTTCTTAAATACGTACGAGCAGTACTTC
cdr3_aa: CASSFLNTYEQYF
clone_size: NA
v_call: TRBV7-9
d_call: NA
j_call: TRBJ2-7

cdr3_nt: TGTGCCAGCAAGGGGGATGGGACGGGTGAGCAGTTCTTC
cdr3_aa: CASKGDGTGEQFF
clone_size: NA
v_call: TRBV2
d_call: NA
j_call: TRBJ2-1

cdr3_nt: TGTGCCAGCTTCGGACAGCCCCACGAGAACAATGAGCAGTTCTTC
cdr3_aa: CASFGQPHENNEQFF
clone_size: once
v_call: TRBV2
d_call: NA
j_call: TRBJ2-1

cdr3_nt: TGTGCCATCTCCCAGGTTCACGAGCAGTACTTC
cdr3_aa: CAISQVHEQYF
clone_size: NA
v_call: TRBV28
d_call: NA
j_call: TRBJ2-7

cdr3_nt: TGTGCCAGCAGCGTAGCTACCTCGGAGACCCAGTACTTC
cdr3_aa: CASSVATSETQYF
clone_size: NA
v_call: TRBV9
d_call: NA
j_call: TRBJ2-5

cdr3_nt: TGTGCCAGCAGCGTACTAGCGGCTACAGATACGCAGTATTTT
cdr3_aa: CASSVLAATDTQYF
clone_size: NA
v_call: TRBV9
d_call: TRBD2
j_call: TRBJ2-3

cdr3_nt: TGCAGTGCTAGTCGGGACAGGGACTATGGCTACACCTTC
cdr3_aa: CSASRDRDYGYTF
clone_size: NA
v_call: TRBV20-1
d_call: TRBD1
j_call: TRBJ1-2

cdr3_nt: TGTGCCAGCAGCCCAGGCTTCCGGGGACAGACTTCCCACGAGCAGTACTTC
cdr3_aa: CASSPGFRGQTSHEQYF
clone_size: NA
v_call: TRBV3-1
d_call: TRBD1
j_call: TRBJ2-7

cdr3_nt: TGCAGTGCTAGAGTCCAGGAAGATCAGCCCCAGCATTTT
cdr3_aa: CSARVQEDQPQHF
clone_size: NA
v_call: TRBV20-1
d_call: NA
j_call: TRBJ1-5

cdr3_nt: TGTGCCAGCAGTCGGCGCGTAACTAGCTCCGCCTACGAGCAGTACTTC
cdr3_aa: CASSRRVTSSAYEQYF
clone_size: NA
v_call: TRBV2
d_call: NA
j_call: TRBJ2-7

cdr3_nt: TGTGCCAGCACGACTGTAATCGCGAACACCGGGGAGCTGTTTTTT
cdr3_aa: CASTTVIANTGELFF
clone_size: NA
v_call: TRBV12-3/TRBV12-4
d_call: NA
j_call: TRBJ2-2

cdr3_nt: TGTGCCAGCAGCCAAGACAGGCAGAATCAGCCCCAGCATTTT
cdr3_aa: CASSQDRQNQPQHF
clone_size: NA
v_call: TRBV2
d_call: NA
j_call: TRBJ1-5

cdr3_nt: TGTGCCATCAGCTACATCTCTTCGCCCTACAATGAGCAGTTCTTC
cdr3_aa: CAISYISSPYNEQFF
clone_size: NA
v_call: TRBV10-3
d_call: NA
j_call: TRBJ2-1

cdr3_nt: TGTGCCATCAGGGGACCGGACTATGGCTACACCTTC
cdr3_aa: CAIRGPDYGYTF
clone_size: NA
v_call: TRBV10-3
d_call: NA
j_call: TRBJ1-2

cdr3_nt: TGCAGTGCTAGAACCATGGGGACTAGCGGGGAGCAGTACTTC
cdr3_aa: CSARTMGTSGEQYF
clone_size: NA
v_call: TRBV20-1
d_call: TRBD2
j_call: TRBJ2-7

cdr3_nt: TGTGCCAGCAGTCCGACAGTACCCACATATGGCTACACCTTC
cdr3_aa: CASSPTVPTYGYTF
clone_size: NA
v_call: TRBV28
d_call: NA
j_call: TRBJ1-2

cdr3_nt: TGTGCTAGCAGAGGGAGTTCGGAGACCCAGTACTTC
cdr3_aa: CASRGSSETQYF
clone_size: NA
v_call: TRBV7-7
d_call: NA
j_call: TRBJ2-5